This T cell receptor (beta chain) emerged from a study of shared clonotypes between healthy human individuals. At the level of the study: The study enrolled a couple of women and three men aged 18 to 49. Each donor's CD4 naive and CD4 memory cells filled three plates apiece, CD8 naive two, and CD8 memory one.

Concerning this clone itself: What it binds is not known.

General study findings and limits: Donor scarcity curtailed the genetic and exposure-history diversity represented herein. Read depth was anticipated to influence clonotype sharing among donors.

The CDR3 is made up of 15 amino acids. Germline V gene sequence: CDR1 MNHEY, CDR2 SVGAGI. V was clipped by 7 bases and J by 4 bases, with 16 bases between them. Using immunoSEQ multiplex PCR, the repertoire was profiled, and TCRdb retains in-frame clones only, with some absent. The sample gives roughly 2,500,000 clones, 93% of which show up once; 0.36% is in the top ten. The TCR was taken from a man younger than 35 in good health. Some clones in this sample may be carry-over from other donors' samples. The V and J genes are TRBV6-5 and TRBJ2-2; either TRBD1 or TRBD2 may supply D (5 bases each). The sample consisted of naive CD4+ T cells from PBMCs. Regarding subset: CD45RA+ positively selected. CDR3 in amino acids: CASISGTRGTGELFF. Here the CDR3 DNA reads TGTGCCAGCATTTCGGGGACGAGGGGCACCGGGGAGCTGTTTTTT.